This T cell receptor beta chain was retrieved from a study of OX40 agonist ivuxolimab in advanced cancers. With respect to the entire study: Ivuxolimab was an agonistic, fully human IgG2 monoclonal antibody directed against OX40 (CD134), a costimulatory receptor. Intravenous ivuxolimab was administered to patients every 2 weeks at six dose levels: 0.01, 0.1, 0.3, 1.5, 3 and 10 mg/kg. Among the 50 to 55 dose-escalation patients, 19 had hepatocellular carcinoma, 15 or so melanoma, 9 renal cell carcinoma and 9 head and neck cancer. In the dose-escalation cohort, over 65% of patients were male, and the mean age was roughly 60 years, with a range of roughly 23 to 85. Patients were allowed to have had prior anti-PD-1, anti-PD-L1 or anti-CTLA-4 therapy, and approximately 40% of the dose-escalation patients had been treated with checkpoint inhibitors. Three dose-escalation patients achieved partial responses, one with hepatocellular carcinoma and two with cutaneous melanoma. The purpose of peripheral TCRbeta sequencing was to test whether ivuxolimab changed TCR sequence diversity and led to clonal T-cell expansion. The monotherapy dose-escalation portion (N ≈ 50 patients) of the phase I ivuxolimab trial is reported in the paper.

What the authors observed across the whole study: After ivuxolimab, expanded clones were on average more numerous among CD8+ T cells than among CD4+ T cells. Clonal expansion of both CD4+ and CD8+ blood T cells was observed from baseline to week 6 at doses 0.1 to 3.0 mg/kg. In partial responders in the 0.1-3.0 mg/kg groups, normalized peripheral clonal expansion was found to be among the lowest, especially among CD8+ T cells. Low levels of normalized T-cell clonal expansion were also seen in some patients who did not respond. Antigen specificity was not determined for the clonally expanded peripheral T cells.

The trial excluded patients who had a history of autoimmune disease or were on systemic immunosuppression. Peripheral blood for TCR sequencing was drawn from every dose cohort at baseline, at cycle 4 day 1 and at cycle 7 day 1. The samples were taken from a phase I, first-in-human, multicenter, open-label dose-escalation trial of ivuxolimab. Adults with locally advanced or metastatic melanoma, renal cell carcinoma, hepatocellular carcinoma or head and neck squamous cell carcinoma were enrolled in the trial. Before TCR sequencing, CD4+ and CD8+ T cells were separately sorted from peripheral blood. In this sample, this clone turned up a few times. The clone's antigen remains unknown. No base quality information exists; no much larger clone differs at one position. Genomic DNA was isolated from the sorted cells so that the TCRbeta CDR3 region could be sequenced. TCRbeta CDR3 regions were sequenced using the immunoSEQ Assay. TCRdb took over this immuneACCESS table, retaining in-frame rearrangements with V and J assigned. Such tables are incomplete; in checked studies, under half of the missing clones stem from an unresolved V gene, and the remainder is unexplained. Here the sample has tens of thousands of clones; about nine tenths occur a single time. Around 0.7% of the sample is taken by the ten largest.

CDR1 and CDR2 are drawn from the germline V gene (reference sequence): MNHEY, SMNVEV. V ends up 2 bases short and J 0 bases short, with an unmatched junction base count of 0. From its cysteine to its phenylalanine, the CDR3 spans 15 amino acids. Left in the record is the CDR3 DNA by itself, 45 bases read in frame from the first base. Sequenced material: CD4+ or CD8+ T cells sorted from blood, taken in a trial of the OX40 agonist ivuxolimab. This sequence was found in an adult with an advanced solid tumor such as melanoma, head and neck, liver or kidney cancer. The chain uses TRBV27 and TRBJ2-2; 7 bases in between match TRBD1. CDR3 loop: CASSLQGANTGELFF. In nucleotide form, the sequence is TGTGCCAGCAGTTTACAGGGGGCGAACACCGGGGAGCTGTTTTTT.